These T cell receptor beta chains were read from a single sample in a study of OX40 agonist ivuxolimab in advanced cancers. Data came from immunoSEQ multiplex PCR; TCRdb stores just in-frame clones and leaves some out. The data hold around 30,000 clones, with 80% to 90% observed a single time. The sequences come from CD4+ or CD8+ T cells sorted from blood, collected in a trial of the OX40 agonist ivuxolimab. The receptors come from an adult with an advanced solid tumor such as melanoma, head and neck, liver or kidney cancer. The CDR3 runs from the conserved cysteine through the conserved F or W. Fields, in order: D gene, J gene, V gene, clone size, CDR3 protein, CDR3 DNA. The D gene is left open where the match is weak. Clone size is shown for a subset of rows, as once, few, many or a class of expanded clone.

>.|TRBJ1-1|TRBV29-1|.
CSVSQLISMNTEAFF
TGCAGCGTATCGCAACTTATATCTATGAACACTGAAGCTTTCTTT
>TRBD2|TRBJ2-3|TRBV5-1|.
CASSETSDSTDTQYF
TGCGCCAGCAGCGAGACTAGCGACAGCACAGATACGCAGTATTTT
>.|TRBJ2-7|TRBV7-3|.
CASSHDSLGYEQYF
TGTGCCAGCAGCCATGACAGTTTGGGGTACGAGCAGTACTTC
>.|TRBJ1-2|TRBV5-1|.
CASSLYQGQSADPANYGYTF
TGCGCCAGCAGCTTATACCAAGGACAGTCCGCCGACCCCGCTAACTATGGCTACACCTTC
>.|TRBJ2-3|TRBV27|.
CASSTLAGLRADTQYF
TGTGCCAGCAGCACCCTGGCGGGTTTAAGGGCAGATACGCAGTATTTT
>.|TRBJ2-3|TRBV5-1|.
CASSFGHQIRPGTDTQYF
TGCGCCAGCAGCTTCGGACACCAAATCCGGCCTGGCACAGATACGCAGTATTTT
>.|TRBJ1-1|TRBV2|once
CASRYRVGTEAFF
TGTGCCAGCAGGTACAGGGTTGGCACTGAAGCTTTCTTT
>.|TRBJ1-1|TRBV10-2|.
CASSRGNTEAFF
TGCGCCAGCAGCCGGGGAAACACTGAAGCTTTCTTT
>TRBD1|TRBJ2-7|TRBV6-1|.
CASSAGQNYEQYF
TGTGCCAGCAGTGCGGGACAGAACTACGAGCAGTACTTC
>TRBD1|TRBJ1-1|TRBV7-2|.
CASSRTGGTNTEAFF
TGTGCCAGCAGCCGGACAGGGGGGACGAACACTGAAGCTTTCTTT
>.|TRBJ1-3|TRBV18|.
CASSPGPGRTIYF
TGTGCCAGCTCACCCGGACCGGGGCGCACCATATATTTT
>.|TRBJ2-5|TRBV7-9|.
CASSLAGRGKGETQYF
TGTGCCAGCAGCTTAGCAGGAAGGGGGAAAGGAGAGACCCAGTACTTC
>.|TRBJ1-5|TRBV28|.
CASTLGVGAQHF
TGTGCCAGCACCTTAGGCGTAGGGGCCCAGCATTTT
>.|TRBJ2-7|TRBV7-9|.
CASTQWGGAEQYF
TGTGCCAGCACCCAGTGGGGGGGCGCCGAGCAGTACTTC
>TRBD2|TRBJ2-2|TRBV19|.
CASSRVAGGPGNTGELFF
TGTGCCAGTAGTAGAGTAGCGGGAGGGCCAGGGAACACCGGGGAGCTGTTTTTT
>TRBD1|TRBJ1-5|TRBV29-1|.
CSVGQGIGQPQHF
TGCAGCGTTGGACAGGGGATCGGTCAGCCCCAGCATTTT
>TRBD1|TRBJ2-4|TRBV19|.
CASSIPRTGGVLLAKNIQYF
TGTGCCAGTAGTATCCCCCGGACAGGGGGGGTCCTTTTAGCCAAAAACATTCAGTACTTC
>.|TRBJ1-1|TRBV5-5|.
CASTLSTGNTEAFF
TGTGCCAGCACCCTCTCGACAGGGAACACTGAAGCTTTCTTT
>.|TRBJ2-3|TRBV5-6|.
CASSNRQVLRTDTQYF
TGTGCCAGCAGCAATCGACAGGTACTACGCACAGATACGCAGTATTTT
>.|TRBJ2-3|TRBV19|.
CASSIASMQGSAKDTQYF
TGTGCCAGTAGTATAGCCTCGATGCAGGGTAGCGCGAAAGATACGCAGTATTTT
>.|TRBJ1-2|TRBV2|.
CASSRDSYGYTF
TGTGCCAGCAGTAGAGACAGTTATGGCTACACCTTC
>.|TRBJ1-3|TRBV6-1|.
CASSLQANSGNTIYF
TGTGCCAGCAGTCTCCAGGCCAACTCTGGAAACACCATATATTTT
>TRBD2|TRBJ2-1|TRBV14|.
CASSLLAREQFF
TGTGCCAGCAGCCTACTAGCGCGTGAGCAGTTCTTC
>.|TRBJ2-1|TRBV5-1|.
CASSLQGAGSYNEQFF
TGCGCCAGCAGCTTGCAGGGAGCCGGCTCCTACAATGAGCAGTTCTTC
>.|TRBJ2-3|TRBV11-2|.
CASSLGLPTDTQYF
TGTGCCAGCAGCTTAGGACTGCCCACAGATACGCAGTATTTT
>TRBD1|TRBJ1-2|TRBV19|.
CASSQGTASYTF
TGTGCCAGTAGCCAGGGGACAGCAAGCTACACCTTC
>.|TRBJ2-7|TRBV28|few
CASSFARYEQYF
TGTGCCAGCAGTTTCGCACGGTACGAGCAGTACTTC
>TRBD2|TRBJ2-1|TRBV2|.
CASSPLAGEFNEQFF
TGTGCCAGCAGCCCTTTAGCGGGGGAGTTCAATGAGCAGTTCTTC
>.|TRBJ2-2|TRBV5-4|.
CASSFQQSGELFF
TGTGCCAGCAGCTTCCAACAAAGCGGGGAGCTGTTTTTT
>.|TRBJ1-1|TRBV4-1|.
CASSQDDGRMNTEAFF
TGCGCCAGCAGCCAAGATGACGGGCGCATGAACACTGAAGCTTTCTTT
>TRBD1|TRBJ2-3|TRBV4-2|.
CASSQARGSSTDTQYF
TGTGCCAGCAGCCAGGCCAGGGGGAGTAGTACAGATACGCAGTATTTT
>TRBD1|TRBJ1-2|TRBV5-8|.
CASRATGGHGYTF
TGTGCCAGCCGAGCAACAGGGGGCCATGGCTACACCTTC
>.|TRBJ2-3|TRBV6-5|.
CASSYMSTGNVAQYF
TGTGCCAGCAGTTACATGTCCACGGGGAACGTTGCGCAGTATTTT
>.|TRBJ1-1|TRBV29-1|.
CSVLGAVAEAFF
TGCAGCGTTTTGGGGGCCGTCGCTGAAGCTTTCTTT
>.|TRBJ1-1|TRBV30|once
CAWDPSGALRTEAFF
TGTGCCTGGGACCCTTCAGGGGCGCTTCGCACTGAAGCTTTCTTT
>.|TRBJ2-7|TRBV6-5|.
CASSYSILGVAYEQYF
TGTGCCAGCAGTTACTCGATTCTGGGGGTTGCCTACGAGCAGTACTTC
>TRBD2|TRBJ2-4|TRBV10-3|.
CAISPYGGEGNIQYF
TGTGCCATCAGCCCCTACGGTGGGGAGGGCAACATTCAGTACTTC
>.|TRBJ2-3|TRBV6-1|.
CASRRDTDTQYF
TGTGCCAGCAGGCGGGACACAGATACGCAGTATTTT
>TRBD1|TRBJ2-3|TRBV19|.
CATRIGDRGDTQYF
TGTGCCACCCGTATAGGGGACAGGGGAGATACGCAGTATTTT
>.|TRBJ2-1|TRBV6-4|.
CASSDTGFSSRFF
TGTGCCAGCAGTGACACAGGGTTCTCATCCAGGTTCTTC
>TRBD2|TRBJ2-7|TRBV30|few
CASTGGGYEQYF
TGTGCCTCCACCGGGGGGGGCTACGAGCAGTACTTC
>.|TRBJ2-1|TRBV7-9|.
CASIDLGGGRNEQFF
TGTGCCAGCATCGATCTCGGGGGCGGGAGAAATGAGCAGTTCTTC
>.|TRBJ1-3|TRBV19|.
CASSIAGADTIYF
TGTGCCAGTAGTATCGCAGGGGCGGACACCATATATTTT
>.|TRBJ2-2|TRBV4-3|.
CASSQGSQGSGELFF
TGCGCCAGCAGCCAAGGGTCGCAGGGGTCCGGGGAGCTGTTTTTT
>.|TRBJ2-5|TRBV14|few
CASSQQVLGTQYF
TGTGCCAGCAGCCAACAGGTATTGGGGACCCAGTACTTC
>TRBD2|TRBJ2-7|TRBV6-6|once
CASRGLAGAYEQYF
TGTGCCAGCAGGGGACTAGCGGGAGCGTACGAGCAGTACTTC
>.|TRBJ1-6|TRBV14|.
CASSQIGSSYNSPLHF
TGTGCCAGCAGCCAAATTGGGAGCTCCTATAATTCACCCCTCCACTTT
>TRBD1|TRBJ2-3|TRBV9|.
CASSRRDSSDTQYF
TGTGCCAGCAGCCGACGGGACAGCTCAGATACGCAGTATTTT
>TRBD2|TRBJ2-2|TRBV10-1|.
CASSEGLAGTGELFF
TGCGCCAGCAGTGAGGGACTAGCGGGCACCGGGGAGCTGTTTTTT
>TRBD2|TRBJ2-1|TRBV7-3|.
CASSSGLAGGPNEQFF
TGTGCCAGCAGCTCGGGACTAGCGGGAGGCCCCAATGAGCAGTTCTTC
>.|TRBJ2-2|TRBV7-9|.
CASSQGGGNGELFF
TGTGCCAGCAGCCAAGGGGGAGGCAACGGGGAGCTGTTTTTT
>TRBD2|TRBJ2-1|TRBV23-1|.
CASSQTTSGASSYNEQFF
TGCGCCAGCAGTCAGACAACTAGCGGCGCAAGCTCCTACAATGAGCAGTTCTTC
>.|TRBJ2-5|TRBV18|.
CASSPGSQETQYF
TGTGCCAGCTCACCTGGGTCACAAGAGACCCAGTACTTC